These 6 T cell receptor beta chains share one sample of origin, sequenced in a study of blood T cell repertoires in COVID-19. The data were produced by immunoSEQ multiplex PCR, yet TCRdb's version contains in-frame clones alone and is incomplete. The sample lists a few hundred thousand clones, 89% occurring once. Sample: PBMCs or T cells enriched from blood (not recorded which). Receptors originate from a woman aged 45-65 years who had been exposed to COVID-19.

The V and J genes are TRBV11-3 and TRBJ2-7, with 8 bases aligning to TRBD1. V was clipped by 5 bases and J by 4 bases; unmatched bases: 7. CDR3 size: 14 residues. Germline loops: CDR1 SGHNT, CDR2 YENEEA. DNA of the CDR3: TGTGCCAGCAGCCTCGGACAGGGATTGTACGAGCAGTACTTC. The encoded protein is CASSLGQGLYEQYF.

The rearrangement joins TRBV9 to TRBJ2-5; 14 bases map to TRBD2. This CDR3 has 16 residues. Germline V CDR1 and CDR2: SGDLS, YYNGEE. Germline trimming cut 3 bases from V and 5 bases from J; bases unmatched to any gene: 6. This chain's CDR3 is CASSETSGGAWETQYF. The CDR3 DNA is TGTGCCAGCAGCGAGACTAGCGGGGGGGCCTGGGAGACCCAGTACTTC.

This CDR3 is CASSKGGDEKLFF. The CDR3 DNA sequence: TGTGCCAGCAGCAAGGGAGGGGATGAAAAACTGTTTTTT. The gene calls are TRBV5-4 and TRBJ1-4, with a possible D match to TRBD1 (5 bases). CDR1 is SGHNT and CDR2 is YYREEE in the germline V gene (reference sequence). The length of the CDR3 is 13 residues. Trimming took 4 bases from V and 6 from J, leaving 10 bases between them.

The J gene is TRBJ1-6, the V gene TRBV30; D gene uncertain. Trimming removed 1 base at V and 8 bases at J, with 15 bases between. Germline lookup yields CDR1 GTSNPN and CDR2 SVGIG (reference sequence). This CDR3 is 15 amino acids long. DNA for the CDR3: TGTGCCTGGAGTGGGACTGCCCCTAAGGATTCACCCCTCCACTTT. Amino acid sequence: CAWSGTAPKDSPLHF.

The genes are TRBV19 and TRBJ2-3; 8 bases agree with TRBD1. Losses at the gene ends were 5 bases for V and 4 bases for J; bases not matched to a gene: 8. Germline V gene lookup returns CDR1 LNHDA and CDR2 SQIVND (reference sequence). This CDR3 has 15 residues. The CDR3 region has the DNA TGTGCCAGTAGTCCGGGAACAGGGGGACCAGATACGCAGTATTTT. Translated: CASSPGTGGPDTQYF.

CDR3 DNA: TGTGCCAGCAGTTTAGTGGGGGGCGAGCAGTACTTC. Protein sequence: CASSLVGGEQYF. The gene calls are TRBV12-3 or TRBV12-4 and TRBJ2-7; tentative D call: TRBD2 (6 bases). CDR3 length: 12 residues. V lost 1 base and J lost 6, with 7 bases in between.